This entry lists 27 T cell receptor beta chains sequenced from one sample in a study of blood T cell repertoires in COVID-19. TCRdb's table, derived via immunoSEQ multiplex PCR, lists solely in-frame clones and lacks some. The table includes about 260,000 clones, roughly 88% detected once. Material for sequencing was PBMCs or T cells enriched from blood (not recorded which). These receptors were obtained from a woman in her fifties or sixties who had recovered from COVID-19.

The rearrangement links TRBV4-2 to TRBJ1-5; 10 positions match TRBD1. The CDR3 is 18 amino acids. V lost 0 bases to trimming and J lost 1 base; unmatched junction nucleotides: 6. CDR1 is LGHNA and CDR2 is YNFKEQ in the germline V gene. CDR3 in DNA: TGTGCCAGCAGCCAAGAATGGGGACAGGGGCCCAGCAATCAGCCCCAGCATTTT. Translating gives CASSQEWGQGPSNQPQHF.

V is TRBV19 and J is TRBJ2-5; tentative D call: TRBD1 (8 bases). V was shortened by 9 bases and J by 7 bases, with 24 bases between the two germline ends. The CDR3 length is 15 residues. Germline-derived CDR1 and CDR2 are LNHDA and SQIVND (reference sequence). CDR3 sequence (DNA): TGTGCCAGCAGACCGGGGGGCAGGGGGCCTGGGACCCAGTACTTC. This sequence encodes CASRPGGRGPGTQYF.

The chain has TRBV7-3 and TRBJ2-5, with 14 bases lining up with TRBD2. The CDR3 contains 17 residues. Per germline, CDR1 SGHTA and CDR2 FQGTGA. The V and J ends lost 5 bases and 2 bases, in that order; junction bases with no gene match: 7. CDR3 DNA: TGTGCCAGCAGCCTCGGGACTAGCGGGAGTGGGCAAGAGACCCAGTACTTC. Translating gives CASSLGTSGSGQETQYF. The variable domain in full, completed from reference TRBV7-3 and TRBJ2-5, reads GAGVSQTPSNKVTEKGKYVELRCDPISGHTALYWYRQSLGQGPEFLIYFQGTGAADDSGLPNDRFFAVRPEGSVSTLKIQRTERGDSAVYLCASSLGTSGSGQETQYFGPGTRLLVL.

The chain employs TRBV11-2 and TRBJ1-4; 7 positions match TRBD1. Germline values: CDR1 SGHAT, CDR2 FQNNGV. The CDR3 loop spans 15 amino acids. Trimming took 5 bases from V and 8 from J; bases not matched to a gene: 11. The CDR3 nucleotides are TGTGCCAGCAGCGGGGGACAGTCAAAAGGGGAAAAACTGTTTTTT. This codes for CASSGGQSKGEKLFF.

The V gene is TRBV18, the J gene TRBJ1-2, with 7 bases that match TRBD1. The CDR3 totals 14 residues. With 5 bases clipped from V and 6 bases from J, the junction kept 9 bases outside the gene matches. Germline V lookup: CDR1 KGHSH, CDR2 LQKENI. The CDR3: CASSSETGTDGYTF. The CDR3 DNA sequence: TGTGCCAGCTCATCAGAAACCGGGACAGATGGCTACACCTTC.

The chain couples TRBV5-1 to TRBJ2-3, with D maybe TRBD1 (5 bases). This CDR3 comprises 13 residues. Trimming pared 4 bases from V and 2 bases from J, leaving 8 bases between. The germline V gene encodes CDR1 SGHRS and CDR2 YFSETQ. CDR3 DNA: TGCGCCAGCAGCGTAGGACACACAGATACGCAGTATTTT. It encodes CASSVGHTDTQYF.

The V and J genes are TRBV5-4 and TRBJ2-7; TRBD1 aligns across 7 bases. V lost 4 bases and J lost 2; bases outside the gene matches: 3. The CDR3 extends over 13 amino acids. Germline values: CDR1 SGHNT, CDR2 YYREEE (reference sequence). CDR3 sequence (DNA): TGTGCCAGCAGCAGGGACAGAACCTACGAGCAGTACTTC. Its translation: CASSRDRTYEQYF.

The chain couples TRBV7-2 to TRBJ2-1, with 14 bases matching TRBD2. V shed 3 bases, J shed 3 bases, and the junction held 4 bases outside the gene matches. Germline CDR1 is SGHTA and CDR2 is FQGNSA. This CDR3 has 17 amino acids. The DNA for the CDR3 is TGTGCCAGCAGCTTTGGGACTAGCGGGAGAGGCTACAATGAGCAGTTCTTC. Translation gives CASSFGTSGRGYNEQFF.

The V gene is TRBV5-4, the J gene TRBJ2-2; 8 positions agree with TRBD1. This CDR3 is 18 amino acids long. The V segment lost 5 bases and the J segment 0 bases; nucleotides outside the gene matches: 12. Germline V CDR1 and CDR2: SGHNT, YYREEE (reference sequence). The CDR3 region has the DNA TGTGCCAGCAGGGGGGCAGGGGGCAGGGGCGCGAACACCGGGGAGCTGTTTTTT. Encoded protein: CASRGAGGRGANTGELFF. Together with reference TRBV5-4 and TRBJ2-2, the CDR3 gives the full variable domain: ETGVTQSPTHLIKTRGQQVTLRCSSQSGHNTVSWYQQALGQGPQFIFQYYREEENGRGNFPPRFSGLQFPNYSSELNVNALELDDSALYLCASRGAGGRGANTGELFFGEGSRLTVL.

CDR3 loop: CATADSPTSVETQYF. CDR3 bases: TGTGCCACCGCCGACTCCCCGACTAGCGTGGAGACCCAGTACTTC. V and J are TRBV24-1 and TRBJ2-5, with 8 positions matching TRBD2. The CDR3 contains 15 residues. CDR1 is KGHDR and CDR2 is SFDVKD in the germline V gene. After removal of 9 bases from V and 5 bases from J, the junction contained 13 bases not matched to a gene.

This clone turned up a few times. The chain uses TRBV2 and TRBJ1-2; D not certain. Germline V gene data show CDR1 as SNHLY and CDR2 as FYNNEI. Between the trimmed V and J ends, which lost 6 bases and 5 bases, there was a span of 10 bases. The CDR3 runs to 12 residues. The chain's CDR3 is CASSRDSYGYTF. The CDR3 region has the DNA TGTGCCAGCAGCCGGGATTCGTATGGCTACACCTTC. Full variable domain (outside the CDR3, taken from reference TRBV2 and TRBJ1-2): EPEVTQTPSHQVTQMGQEVILRCVPISNHLYFYWYRQILGQKVEFLVSFYNNEISEKSEIFDDQFSVERPDGSNFTLKIRSTKLEDSAMYFCASSRDSYGYTFGSGTRLTVV.

In its sample, this clone was seen once. This chain connects TRBV5-1 to TRBJ2-2; TRBD2 matches 9 bases. The V and J ends lost 4 bases and 7 bases, in that order; junction bases with no gene match: 14. Germline assignment: CDR1 SGHRS and CDR2 YFSETQ. The CDR3 totals 17 residues. CDR3 in DNA: TGCGCCAGCAGCGGACCGCGGGTAGCGGGAGTAGGCGGGGAGCTGTTTTTT. This gives the protein CASSGPRVAGVGGELFF.

This chain connects TRBV30 to TRBJ1-5; possibly TRBD1 for D (5 bases). The CDR3 totals 13 residues. V was pared by 1 base and J by 7 bases, with 11 bases between. Germline CDR1 and CDR2: GTSNPN and SVGIG (reference sequence). For the CDR3, the DNA is TGTGCCTGGAGTGCGCGGGGGATCCAGCCCCAGCATTTT. This translates into CAWSARGIQPQHF.

This clone was found many times. DNA for the CDR3: TGTGCCAGCAGTTTATCGGGCCCCCCGTACGCACCATCTAGGGGGAATGAGCAGTTCTTC. It is translated as CASSLSGPPYAPSRGNEQFF. V gene TRBV27 combines with J gene TRBJ2-1; possible D gene TRBD1, 6 bases. CDR1 is MNHEY, CDR2 SMNVEV, per germline (reference sequence). This CDR3 region has 20 residues. V shed 0 bases and J shed 7 bases, with 28 bases lying between them.

J is TRBJ1-1 and V is TRBV9; no definite D call. CDR3 length: 14 residues. Trimming left V 4 bases short and J 1 base short, with 11 bases between. Germline-derived CDR1 and CDR2 are SGDLS and YYNGEE. CDR3 in amino acids: CASSTRDGNTEAFF. CDR3 DNA sequence: TGTGCCAGCAGCACCCGGGATGGGAACACTGAAGCTTTCTTT.

The J gene is TRBJ2-1, the V gene TRBV6-5, with TRBD2 identical over 8 bases. The CDR3 covers 14 residues. The germline gives CDR1 MNHEY, CDR2 SVGAGI. V dropped 6 bases and J dropped 8; count of bases not matched to a gene: 9. DNA of the CDR3: TGTGCCAGCAGCAAAAGCGGGAGTGGCTATGAGCAGTTCTTC. It is translated as CASSKSGSGYEQFF.

As DNA, the CDR3 is TGCGCCAGCAGCCTCCTGGCTAGCGGGGTCGCAGATACGCAGTATTTT. Its protein is CASSLLASGVADTQYF. The chain recombines TRBV5-1 with TRBJ2-3; 9 nucleotides line up with TRBD2. There are 16 residues in the CDR3. The V and J ends lost 4 bases and 4 bases, in that order; junction bases with no gene match: 10. Germline loops: CDR1 SGHRS, CDR2 YFSETQ.

J is TRBJ2-2 and V is TRBV7-2, with TRBD2 matching 10 bases. This CDR3 is built from 16 residues. Germline lookup yields CDR1 SGHTA and CDR2 FQGNSA. The trim removed 5 bases at V and 6 bases at J, leaving 9 bases unmatched. The CDR3 loop is CASSTPAGGPAGELFF. The CDR3, as DNA: TGTGCCAGCAGCACTCCAGCGGGAGGGCCGGCCGGGGAGCTGTTTTTT. Full variable domain (remainder filled in from reference TRBV7-2 and TRBJ2-2): GAGVSQSPSNKVTEKGKDVELRCDPISGHTALYWYRQSLGQGLEFLIYFQGNSAPDKSGLPSDRFSAERTGGSVSTLTIQRTQQEDSAVYLCASSTPAGGPAGELFFGEGSRLTVL.

The V and J genes are TRBV7-3 and TRBJ2-3, with a possible D match to TRBD2 (6 bases). CDR3 size: 16 residues. CDR1 is SGHTA and CDR2 is FQGTGA in the germline V gene. Trimming cost V 5 bases and J 2 bases, with 17 bases left between them. The CDR3 DNA follows: TGTGCCAGCAGCCCTCAACCCGGGGGACCCACAGATACGCAGTATTTT. It translates to CASSPQPGGPTDTQYF.

The chain couples TRBV27 to TRBJ2-7, with D tentatively TRBD1 (5 bases). The CDR3 length is 12 residues. Trimming cost V 2 bases and J 5 bases, with 7 bases left between them. Germline values: CDR1 MNHEY, CDR2 SMNVEV (reference sequence). The CDR3, as DNA: TGTGCCAGCAGTTTACAGGGAAACGAGCAGTACTTC. Encoded protein: CASSLQGNEQYF.

The gene calls are TRBV9 and TRBJ1-1; TRBD1 is a possible D gene (5 bases). V lost 3 bases and J 6 bases, leaving 18 bases between the germline ends. Germline V gene lookup returns CDR1 SGDLS and CDR2 YYNGEE. The CDR3 has 15 amino acids. The chain's CDR3 is CASSALSQGRAEAFF. In nucleotides, the CDR3 is TGTGCCAGCAGCGCCCTATCCCAGGGAAGGGCTGAAGCTTTCTTT.

The gene calls are TRBV4-3 and TRBJ1-4; maybe TRBD1 (6 bases). Trimming stripped 0 bases from V and 5 bases from J, with 19 bases between. The germline V gene encodes CDR1 LGHNA and CDR2 YSLEER. This CDR3 has 18 amino acids. The CDR3 region is CASSQDWGGRGRNEKLFF. CDR3 nucleotide sequence: TGCGCCAGCAGCCAAGATTGGGGGGGCAGGGGACGAAATGAAAAACTGTTTTTT.

The rearrangement uses TRBV20-1 and TRBJ1-6, with 9 bases matching TRBD1. From germline, CDR1 is DFQATT and CDR2 SNEGSKA (reference sequence). The CDR3 totals 13 residues. V gave up 3 bases and J gave up 8 bases; unmatched junction bases: 2. The CDR3 spells CSASRQGDSPLHF. As DNA, the CDR3 is TGCAGTGCTAGTAGACAGGGGGATTCACCCCTCCACTTT.

The CDR3 DNA follows: TGTGCCAGCAGCCAAGGCGGATTTGAGAGGAGGTACTCCTACAATGAGCAGTTCTTC. Translating it yields CASSQGGFERRYSYNEQFF. The chain couples TRBV14 to TRBJ2-1; possibly TRBD2 for D (5 bases). This CDR3 comprises 19 residues. Trimming took 1 base from V and 0 from J, leaving 19 bases between them. Germline V CDR1 and CDR2: SGHDN, FVKESK.

This clone was observed a few times. The V call is TRBV4-1, the J call TRBJ2-1; 7 positions agree with TRBD2. Germline V CDR1 and CDR2: MGHRA, YSYEKL. The CDR3 sequence is 14 residues long. V lost 4 bases and J lost 5; bases outside the gene matches: 5. Written as DNA, the CDR3 is TGCGCCAGCAGCCCCGGGACTACAGACAATGAGCAGTTCTTC. Amino acid sequence: CASSPGTTDNEQFF.

The chain links TRBV2 to TRBJ1-2; TRBD1 is a possible D gene (5 bases). Germline assignment: CDR1 SNHLY and CDR2 FYNNEI. The CDR3 consists of 12 residues. Trimming removed 7 bases from V and 4 bases from J, with 10 bases in between. The CDR3 bases are TGTGCCAGCACACAGGCCGGCTATGGCTACACCTTC. Amino acid sequence: CASTQAGYGYTF.

This sequence joins TRBV18 and TRBJ1-4; perhaps TRBD1 as D (5 bases). V dropped 3 bases and J dropped 7 bases, with 12 bases sitting between them. CDR1 is KGHSH, CDR2 LQKENI, per germline. The CDR3 is 14 amino acids. CDR3 nucleotide sequence: TGTGCCAGCTCACCTTTTCAGGGAGGTGAAAAACTGTTTTTT. Translated: CASSPFQGGEKLFF.